Shown below are 13 T cell receptor beta chains from a single sample sequenced in a study of T cells in Graves' hyperthyroidism and ophthalmopathy. RNA transcripts yielded amplified TCR beta CDR3 regions. The primer set for the first-round RT-PCR of the TCR CDR3 was HTBI. MiXCR, applied by TCRdb to the multiplex PCR reads, yields one record per CDR3 protein. The profile shows roughly 420,000 distinct CDR3 sequences, approximately 14% of them singletons. The source material was blood. The receptor source for this set is a woman in her late teens or twenties with Graves' hyperthyroidism.

This clonotype has ten or more counts. The rearrangement links TRBV9 to TRBJ1-1, with D maybe TRBD1 (6 bases). Trimming shortened V by 3 bases and J by 7 bases, and 13 bases separated the two germline ends. The CDR3 length is 13 residues. CDR1 is SGDLS and CDR2 is YYNGEE in the germline V gene. The CDR3 nucleotides are TGTGCCAGCAGCGCAGGACCGACAGGTGAAGCTTTCTTT. The encoded protein is CASSAGPTGEAFF.

This clonotype was observed at least ten times. This chain connects TRBV28 to TRBJ1-6, with D hard to call. V was shortened by 2 bases and J by 4 bases, with 21 bases between the two germline ends. The CDR3 is 19 residues long. CDR1 MDHEN and CDR2 SYDVKM come from the germline V gene. The CDR3 is CASSLVGGLMQQYNSPLHF. The CDR3 DNA follows: TGTGCCAGCAGTTTAGTCGGCGGGCTAATGCAGCAGTATAATTCACCCCTCCACTTT.

This clonotype has more than one count but fewer than ten. The rearrangement uses TRBV14 and TRBJ2-3, with D perhaps TRBD2 (6 bases). This CDR3 is 17 amino acids long. The ends were cut back, 1 base at V and 2 bases at J, with 16 bases in the middle. Germline-derived CDR1 and CDR2 are SGHDN and FVKESK. The CDR3 region is CASSQVGRPTNTDTQYF. The DNA for the CDR3 is TGTGCCAGCAGCCAAGTTGGGAGGCCGACGAACACAGATACGCAGTATTTT.

This clonotype was detected many times. The V gene is TRBV20-1, the J gene TRBJ2-3; 7 bases are shared with TRBD2. After removal of 3 bases from V and 0 bases from J, the junction contained 3 bases not matched to a gene. Germline loops: CDR1 DFQATT, CDR2 SNEGSKA (reference sequence). This CDR3 is built from 14 residues. In nucleotides, the CDR3 is TGCAGTGCTAGCATGGGGGGGAGCACAGATACGCAGTATTTT. This gives the protein CSASMGGSTDTQYF.

This clonotype has ten or more counts. V and J are TRBV11-2 and TRBJ2-4, with 12 bases fitting TRBD2. Germline CDR1 is SGHAT and CDR2 is FQNNGV. V shed 5 bases and J 9 bases; nucleotides not matched to a gene: 8. The CDR3 spans 15 residues. The CDR3 reads CASSPRTSGTSIQYF. Here the CDR3 DNA reads TGTGCCAGCAGCCCCAGGACTAGCGGGACTTCCATTCAGTACTTC.

This clonotype was counted between two and nine times. The gene calls are TRBV11-2 and TRBJ2-2, with 8 bases identical to TRBD1. The V and J ends lost 4 bases and 0 bases, in that order; junction bases with no gene match: 4. The CDR3 loop spans 16 amino acids. The V gene's germline CDR1 is SGHAT and CDR2 FQNNGV. CDR3 residues: CASSSQGAANTGELFF. As DNA, the CDR3 is TGTGCCAGCAGCTCCCAGGGGGCAGCGAACACCGGGGAGCTGTTTTTT.

This clonotype was counted many times. This chain connects TRBV7-2 to TRBJ2-3; D uncertain. From germline, CDR1 is SGHTA and CDR2 FQGNSA. Trimming removed 1 base from V and 1 base from J, with 12 bases in between. This CDR3 spans 16 amino acids. CDR3 DNA: TGTGCCAGCAGCTTAGGCCCGGGCAGCGGCACAGATACGCAGTATTTT. Residues: CASSLGPGSGTDTQYF. Complete variable domain (other parts from reference TRBV7-2 and TRBJ2-3): GAGVSQSPSNKVTEKGKDVELRCDPISGHTALYWYRQSLGQGLEFLIYFQGNSAPDKSGLPSDRFSAERTGGSVSTLTIQRTQQEDSAVYLCASSLGPGSGTDTQYFGPGTRLTVL.

On this clonotype itself: A much larger clone lies a single base off, so this may be a read error. The chain combines TRBV3-1 with TRBJ2-7, with D maybe TRBD2 (6 bases). The CDR3 covers 14 residues. With 5 bases removed from V and 7 bases from J, the gap between germline ends came to 18 bases. Germline V gives CDR1 LGHDT, CDR2 YNNKEL (reference sequence). Written as DNA, the CDR3 is TGTGCCAGCAGCGGAGCGGGTAAAGACAATGAGCAGTACTTC. It encodes CASSGAGKDNEQYF.

The chain combines TRBV20-1 with TRBJ2-1; the D gene could be TRBD1 or TRBD2 (6 bases each). The germline CDR1 and CDR2 sequences are DFQATT and SNEGSKA (reference sequence). The CDR3 contains 16 residues. Trimming left V 6 bases short and J 0 bases short, with 18 bases between. This CDR3 reads CSASRGLRGSYNEQFF. CDR3 DNA sequence: TGCAGTGCCTCCCGGGGGCTAAGGGGCTCCTACAATGAGCAGTTCTTC.

This clonotype was seen ten or more times. V is TRBV20-1 and J is TRBJ2-1; the D gene is possibly TRBD2 (7 bases). The germline V gene encodes CDR1 DFQATT and CDR2 SNEGSKA (reference sequence). The V end was cut by 5 bases, the J end by 6 bases, with 20 bases between. This CDR3 spans 15 amino acids. The CDR3 is CSAEVTGWGGNEQFF. In DNA, the CDR3 is TGCAGTGCTGAGGTGACAGGCTGGGGGGGCAATGAGCAGTTCTTC.

This clonotype has at least ten counts. This rearrangement joins TRBV5-1 to TRBJ2-1; 7 positions match TRBD1. This CDR3 region has 16 residues. V lost 4 bases and J lost 1; bases outside the gene matches: 8. Germline CDR1 and CDR2: SGHRS and YFSETQ. CDR3: CASSIRQGPSYNEQFF. CDR3 DNA: TGCGCCAGCAGCATCCGACAGGGTCCTTCCTACAATGAGCAGTTCTTC.

This clonotype was detected only a few times. V is TRBV29-1 and J is TRBJ1-2; D possibly corresponds to TRBD1 (6 bases). V shed 4 bases and J shed 5 bases, with 14 bases lying between them. The CDR3 extends over 13 amino acids. The germline V gene encodes CDR1 SQVTM and CDR2 ANQGSEA. CDR3 nucleotides: TGCAGCGTTGGCGGGGGGCGAGAATATGGCTACACCTTC. Amino acid sequence: CSVGGGREYGYTF.

This clonotype was seen repeatedly, ten times or more. The V call is TRBV28, the J call TRBJ2-7, with TRBD2 matching over 10 bases. This CDR3 contains 18 residues. V was clipped by 7 bases and J by 6 bases; unmatched bases: 21. Germline CDR1 and CDR2: MDHEN and SYDVKM. CDR3 nucleotides: TGTGCCAGCACCCGCTGGGGACAGACGACTAGCGGGTCCGCCGAGCAGTACTTC. Translating gives CASTRWGQTTSGSAEQYF.